The next 14 T cell receptor beta chains were all read from a single sample in a study of patients and donors after allogeneic stem cell transplantation. TCRdb re-called the RT-PCR reads with MiXCR, one entry per CDR3 protein. The data hold about a million distinct CDR3 sequences, with approximately 18% observed a single time. The sequencing sample was made of blood, either unsorted or a sorted T cell fraction (not recorded which). The receptors stem from a human donor who was either an allogeneic HSCT recipient or a stem cell or donor lymphocyte infusion donor (not recorded which). It is not recorded whose cells these are; they may come from a transplant donor.

This clonotype was counted only a few times. The genes are TRBV7-2 and TRBJ2-7, with unresolved D. Trimming removed 2 bases at V and 0 bases at J, with 11 bases between. Germline CDR1 and CDR2: SGHTA and FQGNSA. The CDR3 consists of 15 residues. The CDR3 is CASSLKQRSSYEQYF. CDR3 sequence (DNA): TGTGCCAGCAGCTTAAAACAGAGGAGCTCCTACGAGCAGTACTTC.

This clonotype has just a few counts. The chain couples TRBV4-3 to TRBJ2-1; 7 bases agree with TRBD2. This CDR3 has 14 amino acids. Per the germline V gene, CDR1 is LGHNA and CDR2 is YSLEER. J lost 9 bases, V lost 0 bases, and 5 bases had no gene match. The CDR3 region has the DNA TGCGCCAGCAGCCAAGAATGGGGGGGTAGTGAGCAGTTCTTC. Its translation: CASSQEWGGSEQFF.

J is TRBJ2-7 and V is TRBV10-3; D perhaps matches TRBD1 (5 bases). Germline loops: CDR1 ENHRY, CDR2 SYGVKD. CDR3 length: 10 amino acids. Trimming removed 10 bases at V and 3 bases at J, with 7 bases between. The DNA for the CDR3 is TGTGCCACAGGGCTCTACGAGCAGTACTTC. This gives the protein CATGLYEQYF.

The V and J genes are TRBV12-3 or TRBV12-4 and TRBJ1-1; D unclear. Trimming removed 5 bases at V and 0 bases at J, with 13 bases between. The CDR3 has 15 residues. CDR3 sequence (DNA): TGTGCCAGCAGTCGGTTGGGCAACTTGAACACTGAAGCTTTCTTT. Translating it yields CASSRLGNLNTEAFF.

This clonotype appeared a single time. The chain is built from TRBV20-1 and TRBJ2-7, with D possibly called TRBD1 or TRBD2 (5 bases each). The germline CDR1 and CDR2 sequences are DFQATT and SNEGSKA (reference sequence). The CDR3 consists of 13 residues. Trimming removed 5 bases at V and 7 bases at J, with 18 bases between. CDR3 DNA sequence: TGCAGTGCTGCTACCCGGACGGGGCTGGAGCAGTACTTC. Translating it yields CSAATRTGLEQYF.

The chain carries TRBV7-2 and TRBJ1-2; no clear D gene. CDR3 size: 14 residues. V was trimmed by 5 bases and J by 0 bases, leaving 10 bases between them. CDR1 and CDR2 (germline): SGHTA, FQGNSA. CDR3 region: CASSTHLANYGYTF. The CDR3 nucleotides read TGTGCCAGCAGCACGCATCTAGCTAACTATGGCTACACCTTC. Looking up the rest from reference TRBV7-2 and TRBJ1-2 gives the full variable domain: GAGVSQSPSNKVTEKGKDVELRCDPISGHTALYWYRQSLGQGLEFLIYFQGNSAPDKSGLPSDRFSAERTGGSVSTLTIQRTQQEDSAVYLCASSTHLANYGYTFGSGTRLTVV.

This chain joins TRBV20-1 and TRBJ1-2, with 7 bases lining up with TRBD1. The germline V gene has CDR1 DFQATT and CDR2 SNEGSKA (reference sequence). J was trimmed by 4 bases and V by 5 bases; bases with no gene match: 7. The CDR3 sequence is 13 residues long. This CDR3 is CSALTGEGYGYTF. CDR3 in DNA: TGCAGTGCTCTAACAGGGGAGGGCTATGGCTACACCTTC.

The J gene is TRBJ1-3, the V gene TRBV5-1, with D perhaps TRBD1 (6 bases). This CDR3 has 17 amino acids. CDR1 is SGHRS, CDR2 YFSETQ, per germline. V lost 0 bases, J lost 3 bases, and 16 bases lay in between. The CDR3 spells CASSLDLGGFIGNTIYF. The CDR3 bases are TGCGCCAGCAGCTTGGATTTAGGGGGATTTATTGGAAACACCATATATTTT. Together with reference TRBV5-1 and TRBJ1-3, the CDR3 gives the full variable domain: KAGVTQTPRYLIKTRGQQVTLSCSPISGHRSVSWYQQTPGQGLQFLFEYFSETQRNKGNFPGRFSGRQFSNSRSEMNVSTLELGDSALYLCASSLDLGGFIGNTIYFGEGSWLTVV.

The J gene is TRBJ2-2, the V gene TRBV7-3; D unclear. CDR3 length: 13 amino acids. The germline V gene has CDR1 SGHTA and CDR2 FQGTGA. V was shortened by 4 bases and J by 6 bases, with 9 bases between the two germline ends. The DNA for the CDR3 is TGTGCCAGCAGCTCCAACACCGCCGGGGAGCTGTTTTTT. It is translated as CASSSNTAGELFF.

The chain combines TRBV25-1 with TRBJ1-3, with D possibly being TRBD1 (5 bases). The V and J ends lost 3 bases and 0 bases respectively, with 12 bases between them. The CDR3 has 16 residues. Germline assignment: CDR1 MGHDK and CDR2 SYGVNS. DNA of the CDR3: TGTGCCAGCAGTGACCGGGGCACCGACTCTGGAAACACCATATATTTT. It translates to CASSDRGTDSGNTIYF.

The J gene is TRBJ1-5, the V gene TRBV20-1; D perhaps matches TRBD1 (5 bases). Germline V gives CDR1 DFQATT, CDR2 SNEGSKA (reference sequence). CDR3 length: 15 amino acids. V was pared by 1 base and J by 5 bases, with 15 bases between. The CDR3 here is CSARGGEGGHQPQHF. Written as DNA, the CDR3 is TGCAGTGCTAGAGGAGGGGAGGGAGGGCATCAGCCCCAGCATTTT.

The rearrangement joins TRBV30 to TRBJ2-1; 7 nucleotides match TRBD2. V lost 4 bases and J lost 6; bases outside the gene matches: 6. CDR1 is GTSNPN, CDR2 SVGIG, per germline (reference sequence). The CDR3 extends over 13 amino acids. The CDR3 bases are TGTGCCTGGAAAAGTGGGAGGGCCAATGAGCAGTTCTTC. This codes for CAWKSGRANEQFF.

This rearrangement joins TRBV7-9 to TRBJ2-1, with 14 bases matching TRBD2. Germline loops: CDR1 SEHNR, CDR2 FQNEAQ (reference sequence). There are 17 residues in the CDR3. V lost 3 bases, J lost 7 bases, and 8 bases stayed unmatched. DNA for the CDR3: TGTGCCAGCAGCTTCCTCGGACTAGCGGGGGGCTGGAATGAGCAGTTCTTC. This encodes CASSFLGLAGGWNEQFF.

The chain links TRBV4-1 to TRBJ2-4; no definite D call. Trimming took 0 bases from V and 7 from J, leaving 7 bases between them. CDR1 MGHRA and CDR2 YSYEKL come from the germline V gene. The CDR3 has 13 residues. DNA for the CDR3: TGCGCCAGCAGCCAAGAGCGCCAGAACATTCAGTACTTC. Its protein is CASSQERQNIQYF.